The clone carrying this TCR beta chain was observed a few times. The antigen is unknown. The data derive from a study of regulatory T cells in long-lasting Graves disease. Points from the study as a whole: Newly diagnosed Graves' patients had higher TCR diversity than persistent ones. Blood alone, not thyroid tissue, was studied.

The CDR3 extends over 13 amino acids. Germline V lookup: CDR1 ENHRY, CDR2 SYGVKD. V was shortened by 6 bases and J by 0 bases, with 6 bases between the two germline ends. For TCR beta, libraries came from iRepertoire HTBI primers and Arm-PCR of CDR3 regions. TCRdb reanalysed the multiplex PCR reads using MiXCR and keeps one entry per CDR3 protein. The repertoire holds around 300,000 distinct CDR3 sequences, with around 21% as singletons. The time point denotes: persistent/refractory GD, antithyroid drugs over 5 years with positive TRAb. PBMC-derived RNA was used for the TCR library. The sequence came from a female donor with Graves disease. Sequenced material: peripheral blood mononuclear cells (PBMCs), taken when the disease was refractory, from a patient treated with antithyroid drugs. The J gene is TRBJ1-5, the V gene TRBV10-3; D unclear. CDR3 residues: CAISPYSNQPQHF. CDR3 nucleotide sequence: TGTGCCATCAGCCCCTATAGCAATCAGCCCCAGCATTTT.